The rows below give T cell receptor beta chains drawn from one sample of a study of shared clonotypes between healthy human individuals. TCRdb's table, derived via immunoSEQ multiplex PCR, lists solely in-frame clones and lacks some. This repertoire shows some 2.3 million clones, approximately 95% found once; its top ten account for under 0.45%. Material: naive CD4+ T cells from PBMCs. Receptors were obtained from a man between 18 and 35 years old in good health. Some clones in this sample may be carry-over from other donors' samples. The CDR3 runs from the conserved cysteine through the conserved F or W. A D gene is named only where the DNA matches it firmly. Clone size is given for some rows only: seen once, a few or many times, or a class if the clone is expanded.

V: TRBV18
size: -
J: TRBJ1-1
D: -
DNA: TGTGCCAGCTCACCAATGGAGGACACTGAAGCTTTCTTT
CDR3: CASSPMEDTEAFF

V: TRBV29-1
size: -
J: TRBJ2-5
D: TRBD2
DNA: TGCAGCGTCAATGGACTAGCGGGAGGGGAAGGGGCCCCAGAGACCCAGTACTTC
CDR3: CSVNGLAGGEGAPETQYF

V: TRBV15
size: -
J: TRBJ2-3
D: TRBD2
DNA: TGTGCCACCAGCCTCAAGACTAGCGGAGGGGCAGATACGCAGTATTTT
CDR3: CATSLKTSGGADTQYF

V: TRBV19
size: -
J: TRBJ1-4
D: -
DNA: TGTGCCAGTAGGAACAGGGCGGCTAATGAAAAACTGTTTTTT
CDR3: CASRNRAANEKLFF

V: TRBV28
size: once
J: TRBJ2-2
D: -
DNA: TGTGCCAGCAGTTTATGGGCGGGTCGGGACACCGGGGAGCTGTTTTTT
CDR3: CASSLWAGRDTGELFF

V: TRBV9
size: -
J: TRBJ2-5
D: TRBD2
DNA: TGTGCCAGCAGCGTAGGGGTGGGACTAGCTCCTCAAGAGACCCAGTACTTC
CDR3: CASSVGVGLAPQETQYF

V: TRBV25-1
size: once
J: TRBJ2-3
D: TRBD2
DNA: TGTGCCAGCAGTGATTATCTAGCGGGTGACACAGATACGCAGTATTTT
CDR3: CASSDYLAGDTDTQYF

V: TRBV27
size: -
J: TRBJ2-7
D: -
DNA: TGTGCCAGCAGTTTATCCGGGCGGCCATCCGAGCAGTACTTC
CDR3: CASSLSGRPSEQYF

V: TRBV28
size: -
J: TRBJ2-7
D: TRBD2
DNA: TGTGCCAGCAGTTTGGGTAGCGGGAGTCTTGGGCAGTACTTC
CDR3: CASSLGSGSLGQYF

V: TRBV7-9
size: few
J: TRBJ1-1
D: -
DNA: TGTGCCAGCAGCGTCGAAGCTTTCTTT
CDR3: CASSVEAFF

V: TRBV6-6
size: -
J: TRBJ2-7
D: -
DNA: TGTGCCAGCAGCCGACTCGGCCTCGGGACCTCCTACGAGCAGTACTTC
CDR3: CASSRLGLGTSYEQYF

V: TRBV7-9
size: -
J: TRBJ1-1
D: -
DNA: TGTGCCAGCAGCCAACAGGTGGCTGAAGCTTTCTTT
CDR3: CASSQQVAEAFF

V: TRBV30
size: -
J: TRBJ2-7
D: TRBD1
DNA: TGTGCCTGGTGGACAGGGGGTCTCTCTCAGCAGTACTTC
CDR3: CAWWTGGLSQQYF

V: TRBV5-5
size: -
J: TRBJ1-2
D: -
DNA: TGTGCCAGCAGCCGTGGGACGGAATCTAACTATGGCTACACCTTC
CDR3: CASSRGTESNYGYTF

V: TRBV5-6
size: -
J: TRBJ1-1
D: -
DNA: TGTGCCAGCAGCTTCGGAGGGTTTGAAGACACTGAAGCTTTCTTT
CDR3: CASSFGGFEDTEAFF

V: TRBV19
size: -
J: TRBJ1-5
D: -
DNA: TGTGCCAGTAGTAAGACGGGGGTTAGCAATCAGCCCCAGCATTTT
CDR3: CASSKTGVSNQPQHF